This entry lists 13 T cell receptor beta chains sequenced from one sample in a study of T cell responses to AZD1222 COVID-19 vaccine. Generated by immunoSEQ multiplex PCR, the TCRdb table keeps only in-frame clones and is missing some. Here the sample spans about 120,000 clones, 85% to 95% being singletons. This specimen consisted of peripheral blood, obtained on day 0 of AZD1222 vaccination. These receptors came from an adult in good health.

This chain links TRBV7-8 with TRBJ2-2, with TRBD1 as a possible D gene (6 bases). Germline lookup yields CDR1 SGHVS and CDR2 FQNEAQ. This CDR3 is built from 16 residues. Trimming shortened V by 3 bases and J by 2 bases, and 13 bases separated the two germline ends. The CDR3, as DNA: TGTGCCAGCAGCTTCCCAGGGGCCTCTAACACCGGGGAGCTGTTTTTT. Its protein is CASSFPGASNTGELFF.

This chain connects TRBV5-6 to TRBJ2-1; 11 bases are a match to TRBD2. V trimming: 5 bases; J trimming: 5 bases; junction bases outside the gene matches: 0. This CDR3 contains 13 residues. Germline assignment: CDR1 SGHDT and CDR2 YYEEEE. DNA of the CDR3: TGTGCCAGCAGGACTAGCGGGAACAATGAGCAGTTCTTC. Encoded protein: CASRTSGNNEQFF.

The J gene is TRBJ2-1, the V gene TRBV5-1; no clear D gene. Trimming shortened V by 0 bases and J by 4 bases, and 5 bases separated the two germline ends. The CDR3 extends over 13 amino acids. Germline V gives CDR1 SGHRS, CDR2 YFSETQ. CDR3 sequence (DNA): TGCGCCAGCAGCTTGGACCTATACAATGAGCAGTTCTTC. Its protein is CASSLDLYNEQFF.

The rearrangement uses TRBV2 and TRBJ1-1; the D is unclear. Deletions cut 4 bases from V and 10 bases from J, with 16 bases between. In germline, CDR1 is SNHLY, CDR2 FYNNEI. The CDR3 sequence is 13 residues long. CDR3 nucleotides: TGTGCCAGCAGTGTGGAACAGAGAGTTGGAGCTTTCTTT. It specifies CASSVEQRVGAFF. The full variable domain, rest sourced from reference TRBV2 and TRBJ1-1, is EPEVTQTPSHQVTQMGQEVILRCVPISNHLYFYWYRQILGQKVEFLVSFYNNEISEKSEIFDDQFSVERPDGSNFTLKIRSTKLEDSAMYFCASSVEQRVGAFFGQGTRLTVV.

On this clone itself: At one end the junction does not follow the germline gene, possibly because of a read error. The J gene is TRBJ1-2, the V gene TRBV4-2; TRBD1 matches 7 bases. This CDR3 has 12 amino acids. Germline values: CDR1 LGHNA, CDR2 YNFKEQ. The CDR3 region has the DNA TGTGCCAGCAGCCAATTAGCGGGACAGAAACTCTTC. It codes for CASSQLAGQKLF.

The chain employs TRBV7-9 and TRBJ2-7; TRBD1 aligns across 8 bases. Germline V gene sequence: CDR1 SEHNR, CDR2 FQNEAQ (reference sequence). The trim removed 5 bases at V and 5 bases at J, leaving 17 bases unmatched. The CDR3 is made up of 17 amino acids. The CDR3 nucleotides are TGTGCCAGCAGCCCTGCGAGTCGGACAGGGTTCTTCCACGAGCAGTACTTC. Its protein product is CASSPASRTGFFHEQYF.

V gene TRBV27 combines with J gene TRBJ2-1; 11 nucleotides match TRBD2. Losses at the gene ends were 6 bases for V and 3 bases for J; bases not matched to a gene: 7. Per the germline V gene, CDR1 is MNHEY and CDR2 is SMNVEV (reference sequence). CDR3 length equals 16 residues. CDR3 nucleotide sequence: TGTGCCAGCAGATACACGGGACTAGCGGTCTACAATGAGCAGTTCTTC. Protein sequence: CASRYTGLAVYNEQFF.

The genes are TRBV28 and TRBJ1-5; D gene ambiguous. The CDR3 length is 13 residues. The ends were cut back, 3 bases at V and 6 bases at J, with 9 bases in the middle. CDR1 MDHEN and CDR2 SYDVKM come from the germline V gene. The CDR3 region is CASSLGRGQPQHF. CDR3 bases: TGTGCCAGCAGTTTGGGCCGCGGTCAGCCCCAGCATTTT.

This clone occurred once. The chain uses TRBV6-5 and TRBJ2-1, with 9 bases lining up with TRBD2. J gave up 1 base and V 7 bases, and 5 bases lay outside the gene matches. The CDR3 extends over 15 amino acids. The germline V gene has CDR1 MNHEY and CDR2 SVGAGI. The CDR3 sequence is CASILLAGSYNEQFF. In DNA form, the CDR3 reads TGTGCCAGCATCCTCCTAGCGGGGTCCTACAATGAGCAGTTCTTC.

The chain joins TRBV28 to TRBJ2-3; no reliable D call. Trimming left V 0 bases short and J 6 bases short, with 25 bases between. Per germline, CDR1 MDHEN and CDR2 SYDVKM. The CDR3 spans 19 residues. In nucleotides, the CDR3 is TGTGCCAGCAGTTTATGGGCCGGAAAAGTAGCTGGTATTTCCGATACGCAGTATTTT. Translated, it gives CASSLWAGKVAGISDTQYF.

This clone appeared once. The chain couples TRBV6-1 to TRBJ2-5, with 9 bases aligning to TRBD2. There are 15 residues in the CDR3. V gave up 1 base and J gave up 9 bases; unmatched junction bases: 9. CDR1 is MNHNS, CDR2 SASEGT, per germline. CDR3 protein: CASSEGGGRAPSQYF. The CDR3 nucleotides read TGTGCCAGCAGTGAAGGTGGCGGGAGGGCCCCATCCCAGTACTTC.

The chain joins TRBV5-1 to TRBJ2-7; D is undetermined. The V end lost 3 bases, the J end lost 0 bases, and 10 bases lay between the germline ends. CDR3 size: 14 residues. CDR1 SGHRS and CDR2 YFSETQ come from the germline V gene. The CDR3 region has the DNA TGCGCCAGCAGCTATTTGACTGTCTCCTACGAGCAGTACTTC. As protein: CASSYLTVSYEQYF.

The CDR3 protein is CASSLASTPGTDNSPLHF. For the CDR3, the DNA is TGCGCCAGCAGCTTGGCCTCAACCCCCGGGACAGATAATTCACCCCTCCACTTT. The V gene is TRBV5-1, the J gene TRBJ1-6, with 7 positions matching TRBD1. V was clipped by 0 bases and J by 5 bases; unmatched bases: 11. This CDR3 region has 18 residues. Germline V CDR1 and CDR2: SGHRS, YFSETQ.